This TCR beta chain was recovered during a study of beta chain features in type 1 diabetes listed by TCRdb under 2018. General notes on the study: Patients and healthy donors did not differ in mean age, gender distribution, total cell number or subset yield. A total of 90 million to 130 million sorted cells were examined across all samples, and a strong correlation was observed between cell number per subset and RNA yield. The study compared TCRB repertoires of sorted circulating CD4+ T cell subsets between recently diagnosed type 1 diabetes patients and matched healthy donors. Regulatory and stem cell-like memory subsets were isolated from only 8 patients and about 8 healthy donors, whereas naive and central memory subsets came from all 30 or so donors. General study outcomes and caveats: PCR may preferentially amplify shorter templates, but because patient and control samples were amplified and corrected together, any resulting skew would affect both groups equally. Because cDNA rather than genomic DNA was sequenced, highly expressing activated cells could have been over-represented, although no difference in activation and CD3 levels was found between groups. Because the HLA sub-analyses included only small numbers of individuals, any influence of HLA type on TCRB rearrangement was left unresolved. Type 1 diabetes patients showed a moderate but significant shortening of TCRB CDR3 length in all four CD4+ subsets. Naive, central memory and regulatory TCRB repertoires appeared to be more alike among patients than among healthy donors. Patients with type 1 diabetes made fewer insertions and deleted more nucleotides at VDJ recombination sites, implying thymic rearrangement abnormalities.

The entire amount of isolated RNA was reverse transcribed using the High Capacity cDNA Reverse Transcription Kit, so the sequenced TCRB transcripts were expressed ones. Deep immunoSEQ sequencing was performed on naive, central memory and regulatory T cell samples, with an average of roughly 3.5 million total reads per sample. After sorted cells were lysed in RLT buffer, RNA was extracted with DNase-treated RNeasy Micro or Mini kits, with the choice depending on cell number. To prevent cross-contamination, each cell subset was processed individually, whereas patient and healthy donor samples were processed jointly. The immunoSEQ multiplex PCR was used to amplify TCRB sequences from cDNA, yielding 87-bp fragments that span the CDR3 region. Sequencing of the amplicons was performed on the Illumina HiSeq platform. As for how the authors treated the data: PCR bias was computationally corrected using synthetic template baselines, reads within Hamming distance 2 were collapsed, and singletons that could not be merged were discarded. By aligning reads against IMGT, V, D and J genes, CDR3 length, and insertions or deletions at six rearrangement sites were assigned. Clonotype counts were normalized to sorted cell number within each subset before computing true diversity and Gini coefficients with the tcR R package. The overlap coefficient, calculated on TCRB nucleotide sequences, was used to measure repertoire sharing. As a proxy for the pre-selection repertoire, out-of-frame TCRB sequences from naive cells were analyzed. TCRdb holds this immuneACCESS table with in-frame rearrangements only. Some clones are missing; in checked studies, unresolved V genes explain under half, and the rest has no known cause. V, J and clone size reflect that table, while D and trimming were determined from the DNA. For this sample the table gives about 360,000 clones, of which roughly an eighth were detected only once. In total, the top ten clones hold around 0.02% of the sample.

Measured from the cysteine to the phenylalanine, the CDR3 is 16 residues long. Only the CDR3 portion is preserved as DNA: 48 bases, with reading frame beginning at the first base. V is pared back by 3 bases and J by 5 bases, with 19 bases lying between the germline termini. A single peripheral blood draw of approximately 0.11 L on average was collected from each donor into heparinised tubes. A BD FACSAria II and a panel including CD45RO, CCR7, CD25, CD127, CD95 and CD27 were used to sort naive, central memory, regulatory and stem cell-like memory CD4+ T cells. Every sorted population had a purity above 98%. PBMCs were isolated right away by Lymphoprep density gradient centrifugation and were stained directly, without culture. So that batch effects would be minimized, each experiment stained and sorted samples in pairs, pairing one healthy donor with one patient. The table lists this clone with many counts. No antigen is known for it. No much larger clonotype is one base removed from it; base qualities were not supplied.

Rearrangement joined TRBV23-1 to TRBJ1-1; possibly the D gene is TRBD1, per 5 matching bases. TRBV23-1 qualifies as an ORF whose function is uncertain. The sequence was collected from a man younger than 30 in good health. Input material: naive CD4+ T cells from blood. In light of the paper, this sample's cell subset or site label describes: true naive CD4+ T cells. The CDR3 amino acid sequence is: CASSHFQGLVGTEAFF. The DNA is as follows: TGCGCCAGCAGTCATTTTCAGGGACTTGTCGGGACTGAAGCTTTCTTT.